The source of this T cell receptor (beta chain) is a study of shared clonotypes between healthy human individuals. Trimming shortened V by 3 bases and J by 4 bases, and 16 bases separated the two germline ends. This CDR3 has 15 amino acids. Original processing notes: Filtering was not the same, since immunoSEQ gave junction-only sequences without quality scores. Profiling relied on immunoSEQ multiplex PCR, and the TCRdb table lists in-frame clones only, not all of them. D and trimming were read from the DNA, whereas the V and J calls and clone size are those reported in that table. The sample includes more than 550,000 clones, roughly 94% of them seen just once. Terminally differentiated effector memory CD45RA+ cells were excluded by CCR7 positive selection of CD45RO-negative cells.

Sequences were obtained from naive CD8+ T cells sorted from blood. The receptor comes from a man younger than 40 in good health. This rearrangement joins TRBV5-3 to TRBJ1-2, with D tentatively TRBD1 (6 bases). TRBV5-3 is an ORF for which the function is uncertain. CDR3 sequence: CARSSDRPVSYGYTF. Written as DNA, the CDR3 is TGTGCCAGAAGCTCAGACAGGCCAGTGTCCTATGGCTACACCTTC.